Below, 12 T cell receptor beta chains from the same sample are listed, as sequenced in a study of identical twins. TCRdb called the 5' RACE reads again in MiXCR, with one record for every CDR3 protein. Here the sample spans roughly 260,000 distinct CDR3 sequences, 7.5% being singletons. These same records also appear under a second study, on yellow fever vaccine responses in identical twins.

Input material: CD8+ T cells sorted from blood. These receptors all come from a woman aged 18-29 years in good health.

This clonotype turned up a few times. This rearrangement joins TRBV11-2 to TRBJ2-2; D is unresolved. V was pared by 5 bases and J by 9 bases, with 7 bases between. Germline V gene data show CDR1 as SGHAT and CDR2 as FQNNGV. The length of the CDR3 is 11 residues. The CDR3 nucleotides read TGTGCCAGCAGCGACTTGAGGGAGCTGTTTTTT. Residues: CASSDLRELFF.

There are a few counts of this clonotype. The CDR3 spells CASSPILEGETQYF. Written as DNA, the CDR3 is TGTGCCAGCAGTCCAATACTAGAGGGAGAGACCCAGTACTTC. This sequence joins TRBV12-3 or TRBV12-4 and TRBJ2-5, with TRBD2 as a possible D gene (5 bases). This CDR3 is 14 amino acids long. Trimming took off 5 bases at V and 4 bases at J, with 14 bases between the two ends.

This clonotype was seen many times. The V call is TRBV20-1, the J call TRBJ1-5, with D perhaps matching TRBD1 (6 bases). This CDR3 has 14 amino acids. V gave up 2 bases and J gave up 7 bases, with 15 bases separating them. Germline loops: CDR1 DFQATT, CDR2 SNEGSKA (reference sequence). CDR3 coding DNA: TGCAGTGCTAGACCCCTGGGGGGCTTCCAGCCCCAGCATTTT. It translates to CSARPLGGFQPQHF.

Many counts were recorded for this clonotype. The V call is TRBV4-1, the J call TRBJ2-7, with D perhaps TRBD1 or TRBD2 (5 bases each). CDR3 length: 15 amino acids. Germline V gene data show CDR1 as MGHRA and CDR2 as YSYEKL. Deletions cut 3 bases from V and 4 bases from J, with 16 bases between. The CDR3 region has the DNA TGCGCCAGCAGCCACACCGGGGACGGGATTTACGAGCAGTACTTC. This gives the protein CASSHTGDGIYEQYF.

This clonotype was recorded a few times. This chain joins TRBV20-1 and TRBJ2-7; TRBD1 matches at 8 bases. The CDR3 is made up of 11 amino acids. The germline gives CDR1 DFQATT, CDR2 SNEGSKA (reference sequence). The junction had 0 bases not matched to a gene; V was cut back by 1 base and J by 7 bases. This CDR3 reads CSARGQGEQYV. CDR3 DNA: TGCAGTGCTAGAGGACAGGGGGAGCAGTACGTC.

There are many counts of this clonotype. The chain combines TRBV7-8 with TRBJ2-2; TRBD2 matches 9 bases. The V and J ends lost 0 bases and 4 bases, in that order; junction bases with no gene match: 3. The CDR3 is 16 amino acids. Germline CDR1 reads SGHVS; CDR2 reads FQNEAQ. The CDR3 DNA reads as TGTGCCAGCAGCTTAGCTAGCGGGAGTATCACCGGGGAGCTGTTTTTT. Translation gives CASSLASGSITGELFF.

This chain's CDR3 is CASSLGEGNEQFF. The DNA for the CDR3 is TGTGCCAGCAGTTTGGGGGAAGGTAATGAGCAGTTCTTC. The J gene is TRBJ2-1, the V gene TRBV27; the D gene could be TRBD1 or TRBD2 (5 bases each). The germline V gene encodes CDR1 MNHEY and CDR2 SMNVEV (reference sequence). This CDR3 is built from 13 residues. The V end lost 3 bases, the J end lost 7 bases, and 10 bases lay between the germline ends.

This clonotype was counted only a few times. This sequence joins TRBV6-5 and TRBJ2-7; 13 nucleotides agree with TRBD2. Germline V gene lookup returns CDR1 MNHEY and CDR2 SVGAGI. This CDR3 comprises 15 residues. V lost 4 bases to trimming and J lost 7 bases; unmatched junction nucleotides: 7. CDR3 nucleotide sequence: TGTGCCAGCAGTTTCGGGACTAGCGGGGTCATGGAGCAGTACTTC. Encoded protein: CASSFGTSGVMEQYF.

This clonotype appeared many times. The genes are TRBV29-1 and TRBJ2-7; 8 bases align to TRBD2. The CDR3 sequence is 15 residues long. With V trimmed by 0 bases and J by 1 base, 5 bases remained unmatched. From germline, CDR1 is SQVTM and CDR2 ANQGSEA. The CDR3 spells CSVEDLRGRSYEQYF. The CDR3 region has the DNA TGCAGCGTTGAAGATCTACGCGGGAGGTCCTACGAGCAGTACTTC.

The chain combines TRBV20-1 with TRBJ2-2; TRBD2 agrees at 11 bases. Germline CDR1 and CDR2: DFQATT and SNEGSKA (reference sequence). The CDR3 has 16 residues. The trim removed 2 bases at V and 6 bases at J, leaving 8 bases unmatched. The CDR3 bases are TGCAGTGCTAGACCACTAGCGGGAGATTCCGCCGGGGAGCTGTTTTTT. Encoded protein: CSARPLAGDSAGELFF.

This clonotype was counted many times. The chain has TRBV28 and TRBJ2-1; 7 nucleotides match TRBD1. The CDR3 length is 18 residues. Germline V gene sequence: CDR1 MDHEN, CDR2 SYDVKM. V was pared by 4 bases and J by 8 bases, with 20 bases of the junction left unmatched. Here the CDR3 DNA reads TGTGCCAGCAGTTCACACGACCTCCAGGGGGTGCGAGTTTATGAGCAGTTCTTC. Translated: CASSSHDLQGVRVYEQFF.

The chain links TRBV7-6 to TRBJ2-1; D possibly corresponds to TRBD2 (5 bases). This CDR3 region has 16 residues. The germline V gene has CDR1 SGHVS and CDR2 FNYEAQ. The V end lost 1 base, the J end lost 2 bases, and 12 bases lay between the germline ends. CDR3 bases: TGTGCCAGCAGCTTAGGGAGAGGGTTCGCCTACAATGAGCAGTTCTTC. This sequence encodes CASSLGRGFAYNEQFF.